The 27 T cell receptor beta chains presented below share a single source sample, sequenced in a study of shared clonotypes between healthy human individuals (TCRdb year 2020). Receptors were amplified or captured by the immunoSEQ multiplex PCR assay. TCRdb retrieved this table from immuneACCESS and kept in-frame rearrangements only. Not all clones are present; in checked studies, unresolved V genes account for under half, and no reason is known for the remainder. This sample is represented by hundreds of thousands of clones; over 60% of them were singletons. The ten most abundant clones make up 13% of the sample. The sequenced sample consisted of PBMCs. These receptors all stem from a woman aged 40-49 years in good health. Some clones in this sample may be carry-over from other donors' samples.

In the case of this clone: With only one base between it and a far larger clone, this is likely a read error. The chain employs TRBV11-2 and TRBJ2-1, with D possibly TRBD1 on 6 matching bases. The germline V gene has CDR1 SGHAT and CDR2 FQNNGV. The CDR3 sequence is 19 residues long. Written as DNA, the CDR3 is TGTGCCAGCAGCTTAGGAAGGAAACTGGTTGGGGGCTCCTACAATGAGCAGCTCTTC. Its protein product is CASSLGRKLVGGSYNEQLF.

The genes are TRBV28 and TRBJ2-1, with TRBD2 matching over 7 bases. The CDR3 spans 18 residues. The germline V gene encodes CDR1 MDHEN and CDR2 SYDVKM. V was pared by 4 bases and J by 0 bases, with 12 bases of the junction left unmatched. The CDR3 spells CASSSQTLLASSYNEQFF. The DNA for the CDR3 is TGTGCCAGCAGTTCCCAGACTTTACTAGCGAGCTCCTACAATGAGCAGTTCTTC.

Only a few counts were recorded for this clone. DNA for the CDR3: TGTGCCAGCAGCCGAATTAACACCGGGGAGCTGTTTTTT. Translation gives CASSRINTGELFF. This chain connects TRBV11-3 to TRBJ2-2; D call uncertain. This CDR3 region has 13 residues. Germline V gives CDR1 SGHNT, CDR2 YENEEA. Trimming removed 5 bases at V and 2 bases at J, with 6 bases between.

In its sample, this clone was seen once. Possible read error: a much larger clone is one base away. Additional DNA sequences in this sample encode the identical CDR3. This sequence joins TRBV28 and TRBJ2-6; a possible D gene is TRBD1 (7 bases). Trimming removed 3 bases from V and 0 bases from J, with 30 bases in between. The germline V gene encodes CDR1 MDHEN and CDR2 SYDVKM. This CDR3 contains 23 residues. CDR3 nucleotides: TGTGCCAGCAGTTTCGGATATCGACAGGGCCAGAGACGGGAGTACTCTGGGGCCAACGTCCTGACTTTC. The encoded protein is CASSFGYRQGQRREYSGANVLTF.

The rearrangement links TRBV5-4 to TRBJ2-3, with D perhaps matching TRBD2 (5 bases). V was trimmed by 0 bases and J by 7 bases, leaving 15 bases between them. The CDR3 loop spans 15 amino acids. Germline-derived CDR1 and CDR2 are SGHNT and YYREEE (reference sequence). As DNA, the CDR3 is TGTGCCAGCAGCTTGGGAAGGGAGAGCGGAAATACGCAGTATTTT. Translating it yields CASSLGRESGNTQYF.

CDR3 loop: CAISDGAYSYNEQFF. The CDR3, as DNA: TGTGCCATCAGTGATGGGGCTTACTCCTACAATGAGCAGTTCTTC. J is TRBJ2-1 and V is TRBV10-3, with a weak D call TRBD1 (5 bases). The V and J ends lost 3 bases and 0 bases respectively, with 9 bases between them. CDR3 length: 15 amino acids. Germline-derived CDR1 and CDR2 are ENHRY and SYGVKD.

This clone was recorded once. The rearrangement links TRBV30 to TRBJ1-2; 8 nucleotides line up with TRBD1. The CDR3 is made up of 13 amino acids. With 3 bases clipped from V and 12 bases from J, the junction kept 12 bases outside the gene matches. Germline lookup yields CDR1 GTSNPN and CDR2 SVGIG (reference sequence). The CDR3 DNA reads TGTGCCTGGAGGCCGGACAGGGCCAACTTCGACACCTTC. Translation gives CAWRPDRANFDTF.

DNA for the CDR3: TGTGCCACCAGCGACCACAGGACCGCCGGGGAGCTGTTTTTT. Translated: CATSDHRTAGELFF. The V gene is TRBV15, the J gene TRBJ2-2; D possibly corresponds to TRBD1 (5 bases). The ends were cut back, 5 bases at V and 6 bases at J, with 13 bases in the middle. The CDR3 has 14 residues. Germline-derived CDR1 and CDR2 are LNHNV and YYDKDF (reference sequence). The full variable domain, its missing parts supplied by reference TRBV15 and TRBJ2-2, is DAMVIQNPRYQVTQFGKPVTLSCSQTLNHNVMYWYQQKSSQAPKLLFHYYDKDFNNEADTPDNFQSRRPNTSFCFLDIRSPGLGDTAMYLCATSDHRTAGELFFGEGSRLTVL.

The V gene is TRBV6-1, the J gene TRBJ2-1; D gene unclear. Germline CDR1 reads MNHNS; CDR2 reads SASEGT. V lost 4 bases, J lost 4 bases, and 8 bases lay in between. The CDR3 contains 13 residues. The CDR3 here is CASSGGEYNEQFF. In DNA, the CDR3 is TGTGCCAGCAGTGGAGGAGAATACAATGAGCAGTTCTTC.

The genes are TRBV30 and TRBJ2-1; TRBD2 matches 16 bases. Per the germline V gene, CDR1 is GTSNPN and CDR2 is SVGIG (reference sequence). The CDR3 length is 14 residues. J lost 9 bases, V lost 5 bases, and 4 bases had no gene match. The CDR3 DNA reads TGTGCCTGGCTCGGGACTAGCGGGAGGGGTGAGCAGTTCTTC. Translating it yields CAWLGTSGRGEQFF.

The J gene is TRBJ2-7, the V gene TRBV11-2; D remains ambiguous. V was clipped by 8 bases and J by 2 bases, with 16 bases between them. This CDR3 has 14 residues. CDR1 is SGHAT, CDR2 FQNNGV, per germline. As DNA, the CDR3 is TGTGCCAGCCGTCAAGGCCCGACCACCTACGAGCAGTACTTC. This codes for CASRQGPTTYEQYF.

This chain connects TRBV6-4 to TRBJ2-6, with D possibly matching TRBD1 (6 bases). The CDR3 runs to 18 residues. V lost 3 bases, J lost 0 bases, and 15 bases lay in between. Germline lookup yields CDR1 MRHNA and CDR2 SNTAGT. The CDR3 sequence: CASSEVPGASSGANVLTF. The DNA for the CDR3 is TGTGCCAGCAGTGAAGTCCCAGGGGCTTCCTCTGGGGCCAACGTCCTGACTTTC.

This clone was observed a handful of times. The CDR3 nucleotides are TGTGCCAGCAGCCAAGATCCCACCGGGACAGCGATGGCTTTCTTT. Residues: CASSQDPTGTAMAFF. The chain employs TRBV4-2 and TRBJ1-1; 7 bases align to TRBD1. CDR1 is LGHNA, CDR2 YNFKEQ, per germline. The CDR3 is 15 amino acids. With V trimmed by 0 bases and J by 11 bases, 12 bases remained unmatched.

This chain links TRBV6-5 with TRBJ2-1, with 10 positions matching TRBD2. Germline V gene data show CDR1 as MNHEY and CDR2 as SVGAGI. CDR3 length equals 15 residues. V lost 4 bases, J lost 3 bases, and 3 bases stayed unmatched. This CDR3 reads CASSSRTSGYNEQFF. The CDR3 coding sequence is TGTGCCAGCAGTTCGCGGACTAGCGGCTACAATGAGCAGTTCTTC.

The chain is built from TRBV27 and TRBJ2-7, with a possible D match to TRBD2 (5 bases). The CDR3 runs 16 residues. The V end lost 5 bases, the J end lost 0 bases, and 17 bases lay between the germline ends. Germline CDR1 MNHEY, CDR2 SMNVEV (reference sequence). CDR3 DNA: TGTGCCAGCAGTCCCCTAGGTTCGGGGTACTCCTACGAGCAGTACTTC. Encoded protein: CASSPLGSGYSYEQYF.

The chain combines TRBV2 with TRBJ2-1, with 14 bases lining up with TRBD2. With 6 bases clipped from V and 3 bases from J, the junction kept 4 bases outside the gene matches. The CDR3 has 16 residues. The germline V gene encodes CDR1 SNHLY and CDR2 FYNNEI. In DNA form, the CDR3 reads TGTGCCAGCAGGCCGGGACTAGCGGGAGTCTACAATGAGCAGTTCTTC. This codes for CASRPGLAGVYNEQFF.

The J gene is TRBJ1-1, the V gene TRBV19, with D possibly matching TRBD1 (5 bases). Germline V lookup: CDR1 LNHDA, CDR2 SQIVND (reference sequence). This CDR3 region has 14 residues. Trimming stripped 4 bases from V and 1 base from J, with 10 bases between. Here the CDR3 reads CASSRQGRNTEAFF. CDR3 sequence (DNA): TGTGCCAGTAGTAGGCAGGGACGGAACACTGAAGCTTTCTTT. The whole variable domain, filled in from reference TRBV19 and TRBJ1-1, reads DGGITQSPKYLFRKEGQNVTLSCEQNLNHDAMYWYRQDPGQGLRLIYYSQIVNDFQKGDIAEGYSVSREKKESFPLTVTSAQKNPTAFYLCASSRQGRNTEAFFGQGTRLTVV.

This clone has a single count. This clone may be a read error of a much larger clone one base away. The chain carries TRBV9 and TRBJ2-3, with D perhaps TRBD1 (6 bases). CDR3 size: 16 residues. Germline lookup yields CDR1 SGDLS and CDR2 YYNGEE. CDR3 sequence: CASSETGQSHTGTQYF. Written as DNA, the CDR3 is TGTGCCAGCAGCGAGACCGGACAGAGCCACACAGGTACGCAGTATTTT. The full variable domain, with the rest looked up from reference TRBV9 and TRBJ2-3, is DSGVTQTPKHLITATGQRVTLRCSPRSGDLSVYWYQQSLDQGLQFLIQYYNGEERAKGNILERFSAQQFPDLHSELNLSSLELGDSALYFCASSETGQSHTGTQYFGPGTRLTVL.

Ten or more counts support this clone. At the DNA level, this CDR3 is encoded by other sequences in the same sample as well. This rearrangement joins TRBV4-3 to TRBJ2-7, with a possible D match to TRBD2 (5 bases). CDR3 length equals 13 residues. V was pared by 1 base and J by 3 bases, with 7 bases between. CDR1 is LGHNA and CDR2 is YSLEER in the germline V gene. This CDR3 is CASSQGGYYEQYF. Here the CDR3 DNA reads TGCGCCAGCAGCCAAGGAGGGTACTACGAGCAGTACTTC.

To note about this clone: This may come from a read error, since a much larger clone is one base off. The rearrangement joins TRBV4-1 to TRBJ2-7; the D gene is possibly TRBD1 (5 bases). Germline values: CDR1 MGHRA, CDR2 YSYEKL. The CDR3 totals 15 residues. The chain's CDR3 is CANSPRDRKHYEQYF. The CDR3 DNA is TGCGCCAACAGCCCGCGCGACAGAAAACACTACGAGCAGTACTTC.

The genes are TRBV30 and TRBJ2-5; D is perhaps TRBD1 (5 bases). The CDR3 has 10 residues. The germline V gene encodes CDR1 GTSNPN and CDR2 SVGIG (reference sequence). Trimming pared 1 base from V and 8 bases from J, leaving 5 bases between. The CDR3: CAWSGTTQYF. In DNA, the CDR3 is TGTGCCTGGAGTGGGACAACCCAGTACTTC.

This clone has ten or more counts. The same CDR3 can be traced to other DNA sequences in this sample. The CDR3 sequence is CSAGRGEGYTF. As DNA, the CDR3 is TGCAGTGCCGGACGTGGGGAAGGCTACACCTTC. V and J are TRBV20-1 and TRBJ1-2; D ambiguous. The germline V and J ends were trimmed by 6 bases and 8 bases, with 13 bases remaining between them. Germline V gene lookup returns CDR1 DFQATT and CDR2 SNEGSKA (reference sequence). CDR3 size: 11 residues.

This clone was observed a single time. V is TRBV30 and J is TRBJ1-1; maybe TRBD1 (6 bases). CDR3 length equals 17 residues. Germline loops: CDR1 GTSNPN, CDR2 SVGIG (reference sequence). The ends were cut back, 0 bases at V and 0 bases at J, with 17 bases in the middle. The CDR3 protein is CAWSVRGALRMNTEAFF. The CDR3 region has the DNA TGTGCCTGGAGTGTACGGGGGGCTTTGCGCATGAACACTGAAGCTTTCTTT. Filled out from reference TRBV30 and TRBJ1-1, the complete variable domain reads SQTIHQWPATLVQPVGSPLSLECTVEGTSNPNLYWYRQAAGRGLQLLFYSVGIGQISSEVPQNLSASRPQDRQFILSSKKLLLSDSGFYLCAWSVRGALRMNTEAFFGQGTRLTVV.

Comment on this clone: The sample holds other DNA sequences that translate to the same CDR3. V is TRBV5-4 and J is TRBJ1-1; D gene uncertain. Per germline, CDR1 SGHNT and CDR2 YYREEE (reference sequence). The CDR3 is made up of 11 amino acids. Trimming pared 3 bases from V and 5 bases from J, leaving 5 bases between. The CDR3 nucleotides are TGTGCCAGCAGCTCTTTAACTGAAGCTTTCTTT. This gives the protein CASSSLTEAFF.

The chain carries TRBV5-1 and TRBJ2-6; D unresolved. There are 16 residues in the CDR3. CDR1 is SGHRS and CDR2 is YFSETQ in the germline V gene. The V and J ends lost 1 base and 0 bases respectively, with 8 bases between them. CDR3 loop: CASSLTSTSGANVLTF. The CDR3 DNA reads TGCGCCAGCAGCTTGACATCTACCTCTGGGGCCAACGTCCTGACTTTC. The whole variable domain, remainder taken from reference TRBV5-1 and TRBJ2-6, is KAGVTQTPRYLIKTRGQQVTLSCSPISGHRSVSWYQQTPGQGLQFLFEYFSETQRNKGNFPGRFSGRQFSNSRSEMNVSTLELGDSALYLCASSLTSTSGANVLTFGAGSRLTVL.

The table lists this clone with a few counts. CDR3: CASSQEEETQYF. Here the CDR3 DNA reads TGTGCCAGCAGCCAAGAGGAGGAGACCCAGTACTTC. The chain couples TRBV14 to TRBJ2-5; D gene uncertain. Trimming stripped 0 bases from V and 5 bases from J, with 4 bases between. The CDR3 runs 12 residues. Germline lookup yields CDR1 SGHDN and CDR2 FVKESK.

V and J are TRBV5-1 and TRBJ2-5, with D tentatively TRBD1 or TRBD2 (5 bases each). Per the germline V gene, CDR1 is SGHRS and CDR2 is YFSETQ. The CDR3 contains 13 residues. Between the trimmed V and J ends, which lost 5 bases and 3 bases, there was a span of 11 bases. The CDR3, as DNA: TGCGCCAGCAGAAGGGACGGTAAAGAGACCCAGTACTTC. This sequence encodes CASRRDGKETQYF.